One sample yielded the 20 T cell receptor beta chains listed below, sequenced in a study of graft-versus-host responses after intestinal transplantation. These TCRs are of unknown antigen specificity. Repertoires were generated with immunoSEQ multiplex PCR, while TCRdb's copy carries only in-frame clones and drops some. The sample yields about 78,000 clones, around 87% seen once. Sequencing used unstimulated CD8+ T cells sorted from spleen or lymph node cells, obtained before transplant. These receptor sequences come from a human donor who was the organ donor for an intestinal transplant.

The V call is TRBV5-6, the J call TRBJ1-6; D is unclear. V lost 2 bases and J lost 7, with 4 bases in between. CDR3 size: 12 residues. Germline CDR1 is SGHDT and CDR2 is YYEEEE. The CDR3: CASSFRNSPLHF. CDR3 nucleotide sequence: TGTGCCAGCAGCTTTAGAAATTCACCCCTCCACTTT.

The V and J genes are TRBV4-1 and TRBJ1-1; no definite D call. Germline V lookup: CDR1 MGHRA, CDR2 YSYEKL. There are 11 residues in the CDR3. Trimming took 1 base from V and 10 from J, leaving 7 bases between them. The CDR3 loop reads CASSQGIGAFF. CDR3 sequence (DNA): TGCGCCAGCAGCCAAGGAATCGGAGCTTTCTTT.

The chain has TRBV27 and TRBJ1-4; D ambiguous. Germline CDR1 and CDR2: MNHEY and SMNVEV (reference sequence). The V end lost 3 bases, the J end lost 0 bases, and 5 bases lay between the germline ends. This CDR3 is 14 amino acids long. CDR3 protein: CASSFGTTNEKLFF. CDR3 nucleotides: TGTGCCAGCAGTTTCGGGACAACTAATGAAAAACTGTTTTTT.

The chain combines TRBV6-1 with TRBJ1-5, with D tentatively TRBD1 (5 bases). Trimming cost V 2 bases and J 2 bases, with 22 bases left between them. Germline V lookup: CDR1 MNHNS, CDR2 SASEGT. CDR3 length equals 19 residues. The CDR3 region is CASSEILFVGAMGNQPQHF. CDR3 in DNA: TGTGCCAGCAGTGAAATTCTCTTTGTAGGGGCGATGGGCAATCAGCCCCAGCATTTT.

The chain employs TRBV27 and TRBJ1-1; maybe TRBD1 (5 bases). The CDR3 sequence is 15 residues long. V dropped 5 bases and J dropped 2 bases, with 15 bases sitting between them. Germline lookup yields CDR1 MNHEY and CDR2 SMNVEV (reference sequence). DNA of the CDR3: TGTGCCAGCAGTATCTCGGGACTCCCAAACACTGAAGCTTTCTTT. This gives the protein CASSISGLPNTEAFF.

The chain couples TRBV7-9 to TRBJ1-1, with 9 bases matching TRBD1. Germline loops: CDR1 SEHNR, CDR2 FQNEAQ (reference sequence). CDR3 size: 14 residues. V was pared by 3 bases and J by 3 bases, with 2 bases of the junction left unmatched. The CDR3 bases are TGTGCCAGCAGCTTGACAGGGGGGTACACTGAAGCTTTCTTT. It yields the protein CASSLTGGYTEAFF.

V and J are TRBV13 and TRBJ2-2, with a weak D call TRBD2 (6 bases). This CDR3 has 16 residues. V gave up 3 bases and J gave up 0 bases, with 11 bases separating them. Germline V gene lookup returns CDR1 PRHDT and CDR2 FYEKMQ (reference sequence). The CDR3 DNA reads as TGTGCCAGCAGCTTGGGCCAGCGGGCGAACACCGGGGAGCTGTTTTTT. Amino acids: CASSLGQRANTGELFF.

This clone showed up many times. The chain couples TRBV16 to TRBJ2-1, with a possible D match to TRBD2 (7 bases). The germline V and J ends were trimmed by 4 bases and 4 bases, with 14 bases remaining between them. CDR3 length: 15 residues. In germline, CDR1 is KGHSY, CDR2 FQNENV. The CDR3 region has the DNA TGTGCCAGCAGCCCCCGAGGGGGGGCATACAATGAGCAGTTCTTC. Translating it yields CASSPRGGAYNEQFF.

The V gene is TRBV28, the J gene TRBJ1-1; TRBD1 matches 7 bases. CDR3 length: 13 residues. Germline loops: CDR1 MDHEN, CDR2 SYDVKM. The ends lost 5 bases at V and 10 bases at J; junction bases unmatched: 10. This CDR3 is CASSRQGERLAFF. The CDR3 DNA follows: TGTGCCAGCAGTCGTCAGGGGGAAAGGTTAGCTTTCTTT.

The V gene is TRBV28, the J gene TRBJ2-2, with 8 bases fitting TRBD2. Germline lookup yields CDR1 MDHEN and CDR2 SYDVKM. V gave up 10 bases and J gave up 0 bases; unmatched junction bases: 10. The CDR3 is made up of 16 amino acids. The CDR3 here is CATAPLAGANTGELFF. The CDR3 DNA sequence: TGTGCCACCGCCCCCCTAGCGGGCGCGAACACCGGGGAGCTGTTTTTT.

J is TRBJ1-2 and V is TRBV28, with 7 bases matching TRBD1. This CDR3 comprises 15 residues. Germline lookup yields CDR1 MDHEN and CDR2 SYDVKM. Losses at the gene ends were 7 bases for V and 4 bases for J; bases not matched to a gene: 12. CDR3 amino acids: CASTFPEGASYGYTF. In nucleotides, the CDR3 is TGTGCCAGCACCTTTCCCGAGGGGGCCAGCTATGGCTACACCTTC.

This clone was seen just once. J is TRBJ1-1 and V is TRBV29-1; D call uncertain. With 3 bases removed from V and 3 bases from J, the gap between germline ends came to 17 bases. CDR3 size: 15 residues. The germline V gene encodes CDR1 SQVTM and CDR2 ANQGSEA. Here the CDR3 reads CSVEEDVLMDTEAFF. CDR3 DNA: TGCAGCGTTGAGGAGGATGTTTTAATGGACACTGAAGCTTTCTTT.

J is TRBJ1-6 and V is TRBV5-6; D is uncertain. The germline CDR1 and CDR2 sequences are SGHDT and YYEEEE. V gave up 0 bases and J gave up 0 bases, with 10 bases separating them. This CDR3 spans 17 amino acids. The DNA of the CDR3 is TGTGCCAGCAGCTTGGAGCGGTGGGGCTCCTATAATTCACCCCTCCACTTT. Its protein product is CASSLERWGSYNSPLHF.

This clone was found once. The chain has TRBV6-6 and TRBJ2-7; no reliable D call. The CDR3 contains 13 residues. Trimming took off 6 bases at V and 0 bases at J, with 9 bases between the two ends. Germline CDR1 reads MNHNY; CDR2 reads SVGAGI (reference sequence). CDR3 DNA: TGTGCCAGCAGACACACCGACTCCTACGAGCAGTACGTC. The encoded protein is CASRHTDSYEQYV.

The chain combines TRBV9 with TRBJ2-6; 9 bases map to TRBD1. The trim removed 4 bases at V and 4 bases at J, leaving 6 bases unmatched. CDR1 SGDLS and CDR2 YYNGEE come from the germline V gene. CDR3 length: 16 amino acids. The CDR3 DNA follows: TGTGCCAGCAGCACAGGGACAGGGTTCGGGGCCAACGTCCTGACTTTC. Protein: CASSTGTGFGANVLTF.

V gene TRBV19 combines with J gene TRBJ2-1, with 9 bases that match TRBD2. This CDR3 region has 16 residues. Trimming cost V 6 bases and J 12 bases; bases outside gene matches: 18. Germline V CDR1 and CDR2: LNHDA, SQIVND (reference sequence). DNA for the CDR3: TGTGCCAGTAGCACAGGTGGCGGGGGGGCCGAAAACTGGCAGTTCTTC. Its protein product is CASSTGGGGAENWQFF.

The rearrangement links TRBV5-4 to TRBJ2-2; 8 bases are shared with TRBD1. The germline V gene has CDR1 SGHNT and CDR2 YYREEE (reference sequence). The CDR3 is 16 amino acids. The junction had 6 bases not matched to a gene; V was cut back by 4 bases and J by 1 base. The CDR3 loop is CASSVGTGWNTGELFF. CDR3 nucleotide sequence: TGTGCCAGCAGCGTAGGGACAGGATGGAACACCGGGGAGCTGTTTTTT.

This chain links TRBV2 with TRBJ1-1; D unresolved. This CDR3 comprises 15 residues. Trimming stripped 0 bases from V and 3 bases from J, with 11 bases between. The V gene's germline CDR1 is SNHLY and CDR2 FYNNEI. In nucleotides, the CDR3 is TGTGCCAGCAGTGAAGCGCTTCGGGAAGACACTGAAGCTTTCTTT. As protein: CASSEALREDTEAFF. The full variable domain, its missing parts supplied by reference TRBV2 and TRBJ1-1, is EPEVTQTPSHQVTQMGQEVILRCVPISNHLYFYWYRQILGQKVEFLVSFYNNEISEKSEIFDDQFSVERPDGSNFTLKIRSTKLEDSAMYFCASSEALREDTEAFFGQGTRLTVV.

The chain carries TRBV13 and TRBJ1-3, with D unclear. Germline V lookup: CDR1 PRHDT, CDR2 FYEKMQ (reference sequence). CDR3 length: 13 residues. V lost 1 base to trimming and J lost 2 bases, with 3 bases between them. This CDR3 is CASSLDTGNTIYF. CDR3 in DNA: TGTGCCAGCAGCTTAGACACTGGAAACACCATATATTTT.

This chain links TRBV27 with TRBJ2-3; TRBD2 agrees at 7 bases. The germline V gene has CDR1 MNHEY and CDR2 SMNVEV (reference sequence). With 5 bases clipped from V and 2 bases from J, the junction kept 10 bases outside the gene matches. The CDR3 sequence is 16 residues long. As DNA, the CDR3 is TGTGCCAGCAGTGATAGCGGGCCGCTTCTCACAGATACGCAGTATTTT. Protein: CASSDSGPLLTDTQYF.